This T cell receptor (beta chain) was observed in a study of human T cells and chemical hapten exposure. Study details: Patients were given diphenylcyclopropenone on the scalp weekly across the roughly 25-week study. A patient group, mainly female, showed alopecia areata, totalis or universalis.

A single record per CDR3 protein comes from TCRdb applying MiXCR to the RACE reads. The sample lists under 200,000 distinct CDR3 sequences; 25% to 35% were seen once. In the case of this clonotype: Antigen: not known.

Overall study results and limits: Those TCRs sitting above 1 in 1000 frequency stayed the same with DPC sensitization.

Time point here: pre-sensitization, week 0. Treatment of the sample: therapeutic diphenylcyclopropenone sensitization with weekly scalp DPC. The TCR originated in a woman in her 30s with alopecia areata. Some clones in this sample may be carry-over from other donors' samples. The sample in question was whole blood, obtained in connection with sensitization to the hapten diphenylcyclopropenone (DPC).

The CDR3 reads CASSQTVGGNEQYF. DNA of the CDR3: TGTGCCAGCAGCCAAACGGTCGGGGGGAACGAGCAGTACTTC. The rearrangement joins TRBV3-1 to TRBJ2-7; TRBD2 matches 7 bases. This CDR3 contains 14 residues. The germline V gene encodes CDR1 LGHDT and CDR2 YNNKEL (reference sequence). V was clipped by 2 bases and J by 5 bases; unmatched bases: 6.